These 18 T cell receptor beta chains share one sample of origin, sequenced in a study of shared clonotypes between healthy human individuals. CD45RO-negative, CCR7-selected cells formed the naive CD8 fraction, which excluded terminally differentiated effector memory CD45RA+ cells. The data were produced by immunoSEQ multiplex PCR, yet TCRdb's version contains in-frame clones alone and is incomplete. The sample has some 630,000 clones; roughly 95% are singletons. The sequenced sample consisted of naive CD8+ T cells sorted from blood. The receptors originated from a woman in her twenties or thirties in good health.

The chain recombines TRBV11-3 with TRBJ2-1; D is perhaps TRBD1 or TRBD2 (5 bases each). The CDR3 runs to 17 residues. Germline V lookup: CDR1 SGHNT, CDR2 YENEEA. The V and J ends lost 0 bases and 4 bases respectively, with 16 bases between them. The CDR3 reads CASSLDGPGTLYNEQFF. The CDR3 DNA reads TGTGCCAGCAGCTTAGATGGTCCGGGGACCCTATACAATGAGCAGTTCTTC.

This chain joins TRBV13 and TRBJ1-6; the D is unclear. CDR3 length: 16 amino acids. Between the trimmed V and J ends, which lost 5 bases and 3 bases, there was a span of 14 bases. From germline, CDR1 is PRHDT and CDR2 FYEKMQ (reference sequence). CDR3 sequence (DNA): TGTGCCAGCAGCCGCAAAGGAGTGAACTATAATTCACCCCTCCACTTT. Translating gives CASSRKGVNYNSPLHF.

The genes are TRBV28 and TRBJ1-4; possible D gene TRBD1, 5 bases. Germline CDR1 is MDHEN and CDR2 is SYDVKM. V lost 6 bases to trimming and J lost 2 bases, with 16 bases between them. The CDR3 covers 16 residues. The CDR3 coding sequence is TGTGCCAGCAGCCGGGGGTGGGAATACACTAATGAAAAACTGTTTTTT. Protein sequence: CASSRGWEYTNEKLFF.

The chain combines TRBV28 with TRBJ2-5; D gene ambiguous. The length of the CDR3 is 14 residues. Between the trimmed V and J ends, which lost 5 bases and 6 bases, there was a span of 16 bases. Germline V gives CDR1 MDHEN, CDR2 SYDVKM. The CDR3 DNA sequence: TGTGCCAGCAGTCTAGGTGCTAATGTTCAGACCCAGTACTTC. Its protein product is CASSLGANVQTQYF.

In its sample, this clone was seen once. The chain uses TRBV19 and TRBJ2-7; no reliable D call. The V gene lost 1 base and the J gene lost 3 bases, with 7 bases spanning the gap. In germline, CDR1 is LNHDA, CDR2 SQIVND (reference sequence). CDR3 length: 13 amino acids. The CDR3 nucleotides read TGTGCCAGTAGTATAGCGGCAGGCTACGAGCAGTACTTC. It specifies CASSIAAGYEQYF.

This rearrangement joins TRBV27 to TRBJ1-3; no definite D call. In germline, CDR1 is MNHEY, CDR2 SMNVEV (reference sequence). The CDR3 sequence is 15 residues long. Trimming took 6 bases from V and 4 from J, leaving 16 bases between them. The CDR3 DNA sequence: TGTGCCAGCAGCACCAACGGGGAACGAGGAAACACCATATATTTT. Translating gives CASSTNGERGNTIYF.

This clone was counted only a few times. The chain joins TRBV30 to TRBJ1-1, with D possibly being TRBD1 (6 bases). The germline V and J ends were trimmed by 0 bases and 1 base, with 9 bases remaining between them. Germline lookup yields CDR1 GTSNPN and CDR2 SVGIG (reference sequence). This CDR3 is built from 14 residues. The CDR3: CAWSVIRGNTEAFF. In nucleotides, the CDR3 is TGTGCCTGGAGTGTAATCAGGGGGAACACTGAAGCTTTCTTT.

A single count supports this clone. V and J are TRBV27 and TRBJ1-5; the match to TRBD1 covers 9 bases. Trimming cost V 5 bases and J 7 bases; bases outside gene matches: 9. The germline V gene encodes CDR1 MNHEY and CDR2 SMNVEV (reference sequence). This CDR3 comprises 15 residues. The CDR3 loop reads CASSPSQGALQPQHF. Written as DNA, the CDR3 is TGTGCCAGCAGTCCCTCACAGGGGGCTTTGCAGCCCCAGCATTTT.

This chain links TRBV19 with TRBJ2-4; tentatively, D is TRBD1 or TRBD2 (6 bases each). The ends were cut back, 5 bases at V and 1 base at J, with 30 bases in the middle. The CDR3 has 21 amino acids. Per the germline V gene, CDR1 is LNHDA and CDR2 is SQIVND (reference sequence). The chain's CDR3 is CASSPSGAQVNNHKAKNIQYF. The CDR3 DNA sequence: TGTGCCAGTAGTCCTTCGGGGGCACAGGTCAATAATCATAAGGCCAAAAACATTCAGTACTTC.

This clone was recorded a few times. Other DNA sequences of this sample code for an identical CDR3. V and J are TRBV9 and TRBJ1-1, with D possibly matching TRBD1 (5 bases). Looked up from germline, CDR1 is SGDLS and CDR2 is YYNGEE. The CDR3 consists of 12 residues. With 3 bases removed from V and 5 bases from J, the gap between germline ends came to 8 bases. Written as DNA, the CDR3 is TGTGCCAGCAGCGCTGGGGGGACTGAAGCTTTCTTT. As protein: CASSAGGTEAFF.

The CDR3, as DNA: TGTGCCAGCGGCGGAGGCCTCAGTTCGGATACGCAGTATTTT. The encoded protein is CASGGGLSSDTQYF. The chain carries TRBV25-1 and TRBJ2-3, with a weak D call TRBD2 (5 bases). CDR1 is MGHDK and CDR2 is SYGVNS in the germline V gene. V was clipped by 8 bases and J by 6 bases, with 18 bases between them. This CDR3 spans 14 amino acids.

The rearrangement joins TRBV4-1 to TRBJ2-7, with D perhaps matching TRBD1 (6 bases). Germline V gene data show CDR1 as MGHRA and CDR2 as YSYEKL. V was shortened by 4 bases and J by 0 bases, with 13 bases between the two germline ends. The CDR3 loop spans 15 amino acids. DNA of the CDR3: TGCGCCAGCAGCCCCCATAACAGGGACTCCTACGAGCAGTACTTC. This sequence encodes CASSPHNRDSYEQYF.

The V and J genes are TRBV7-8 and TRBJ2-1; D is undetermined. The CDR3 sequence is 13 residues long. CDR1 SGHVS and CDR2 FQNEAQ come from the germline V gene. Trimming pared 6 bases from V and 2 bases from J, leaving 8 bases between. The CDR3 loop reads CASSTTTYNEQFF. CDR3 bases: TGTGCCAGCAGTACAACCACCTACAATGAGCAGTTCTTC.

This chain connects TRBV5-1 to TRBJ2-7; 7 bases are a match to TRBD1. The CDR3 loop spans 14 amino acids. The germline gives CDR1 SGHRS, CDR2 YFSETQ. V dropped 4 bases and J dropped 6; count of bases not matched to a gene: 10. The CDR3 DNA is TGCGCCAGCAGCCTATATAAAGACAGGGTCGAGCAGTACTTC. It yields the protein CASSLYKDRVEQYF.

J is TRBJ1-2 and V is TRBV4-2; D perhaps matches TRBD1 (5 bases). The V gene's germline CDR1 is LGHNA and CDR2 YNFKEQ. CDR3 size: 15 residues. The ends were cut back, 0 bases at V and 3 bases at J, with 11 bases in the middle. For the CDR3, the DNA is TGTGCCAGCAGCCAAGATGGGGGTTCCTACTATGGCTACACCTTC. Translation: CASSQDGGSYYGYTF.

V and J are TRBV28 and TRBJ2-7; tentative D call: TRBD1 (6 bases). The V and J ends lost 4 bases and 3 bases respectively, with 10 bases between them. CDR1 and CDR2 from the germline V gene are MDHEN and SYDVKM. The CDR3 runs to 13 residues. CDR3 sequence: CASSYTGNYEQYF. CDR3 nucleotides: TGTGCCAGCAGTTACACAGGGAACTACGAGCAGTACTTC.

The V gene is TRBV2, the J gene TRBJ2-3, with D maybe TRBD2 (6 bases). Germline V CDR1 and CDR2: SNHLY, FYNNEI. CDR3 size: 14 residues. Trimming shortened V by 7 bases and J by 2 bases, and 13 bases separated the two germline ends. The CDR3, as DNA: TGTGCCAGCACCGCAGAGGACTACACAGATACGCAGTATTTT. It encodes CASTAEDYTDTQYF.

The V and J genes are TRBV15 and TRBJ1-5, with 8 bases lining up with TRBD1. Germline V gives CDR1 LNHNV, CDR2 YYDKDF (reference sequence). The junction had 5 bases not matched to a gene; V was cut back by 3 bases and J by 4 bases. The CDR3 length is 15 residues. Here the CDR3 reads CATSSDRGGNQPQHF. CDR3 nucleotides: TGTGCCACCAGCAGCGACAGGGGAGGAAATCAGCCCCAGCATTTT.